The present T cell receptor beta chain was sequenced within a study of blood T cell repertoires in COVID-19. Here immunoSEQ multiplex PCR was the method, and the copy in TCRdb shows in-frame clones only, minus some. Of roughly 320,000 clones in the sample, just under 90% were seen once. Germline V gene data show CDR1 as SGHTS and CDR2 as YDEGEE. Between the trimmed V and J ends, which lost 1 base and 5 bases, there was a span of 13 bases. The CDR3 sequence is 15 residues long. This clonotype was sampled from a woman aged 25 to 39 with COVID-19, enrolled during active disease. The specimen was peripheral blood. V gene TRBV5-8 combines with J gene TRBJ1-5; D remains unclear. The CDR3 DNA reads as TGTGCCAGCAGCTTGTATGAGGGAGTTCATCAGCCCCAGCATTTT. It encodes CASSLYEGVHQPQHF.